This TCR beta chain was recorded in a study of shared clonotypes between healthy human individuals. The naive CD8 population came from CD45RO-negative cells selected for CCR7, without terminally differentiated effector memory CD45RA+ cells. Sorted-subset replicate PCRs used about 200 ng of genomic DNA. This amount corresponded to some 30,000 T cell genomes. The protocol was immunoSEQ multiplex PCR, while the TCRdb copy is restricted to in-frame clones and leaves out a portion. This table holds some 2 million clones, approximately 94% found once. CDR1 and CDR2 (germline): MNHNS, SASEGT. V shed 1 base and J shed 0 bases, with 13 bases lying between them. This CDR3 has 16 amino acids.

The TCR comes from a man aged 18 to 30 in good health. The specimen sequenced was naive CD8+ T cells sorted from blood. V is TRBV6-1 and J is TRBJ2-7; D may be TRBD2 (6 bases). The CDR3 bases are TGTGCCAGCAGTGAAGGACCGACTAGTCTCTCCTACGAGCAGTACTTC. It translates to CASSEGPTSLSYEQYF.